This TCR beta chain was sequenced during a study of shared clonotypes between healthy human individuals. Overall study: With ages of 18 to 49, the donors were a couple of women and a few men.

Data came from immunoSEQ multiplex PCR; TCRdb stores just in-frame clones and leaves some out. The sample records roughly 2.6 million clones, 90% to 95% being singletons. This clonotype was obtained from a man between 18 and 35 years old in good health. Material for sequencing was naive CD4+ T cells sorted from blood. Sample subset: CD45RA+ positively selected.

CDR3 residues: CASSRGQVSYEQYF. The CDR3 DNA reads TGTGCCAGCAGCAGAGGACAGGTCTCCTACGAGCAGTACTTC. The rearrangement uses TRBV6-5 and TRBJ2-7; TRBD1 agrees at 7 bases. The V gene end was trimmed by 6 bases and the J gene end by 0 bases; junction bases not matched to a gene: 5. The germline CDR1 and CDR2 sequences are MNHEY and SVGAGI. The CDR3 sequence is 14 residues long.